This TCR beta chain is drawn from a study of blood T cell repertoires in COVID-19. Original processing notes: Reference gene primer amplification in the assay estimated nucleated cell counts. Clones were read by immunoSEQ multiplex PCR, and TCRdb kept only the in-frame ones, dropping some. V, J and clone size were drawn from that table, and D and trimming were deduced from the DNA. The sample shows more than 60,000 clones, 82% of them seen only once. Looked up from germline, CDR1 is SGHVS and CDR2 is FQNEAQ. The CDR3 extends over 16 amino acids. V shed 2 bases and J shed 3 bases, with 17 bases lying between them.

The receptor was derived from a woman of 80 years or more with acute or convalescent COVID-19. Input material: peripheral blood. The chain couples TRBV7-8 to TRBJ2-7; no firm D call. CDR3 in amino acids: CASSLKSAAYLYEQYF. In nucleotides, the CDR3 is TGTGCCAGCAGCTTAAAATCGGCAGCGTACCTCTACGAGCAGTACTTC.